The T cell receptor beta chain under discussion was sequenced for a study of blood T cell repertoires in COVID-19 (dated by TCRdb to between 2020 and 2021). Study-level background: Samples covering the acute and convalescent phases of COVID-19 were provided by collaborators in the United States, Italy and Spain. The repertoires were released in a freely available public database intended as a resource for research on the immune response to SARS-CoV-2. Sample metadata almost always included a de-identified subject ID, COVID-19 status, age in years and sex. The material from the prospective study consisted of cDNA or gDNA derived from T cells, B-cell-depleted T cells, or PBMCs. Subjects who had been exposed to COVID-19, were actively infected with it, or had recovered from it provided the deeply sampled blood TCRbeta repertoires that made up the dataset. Samples came from the ongoing ImmuneRACE study (first 160 participants) plus 1,254 subjects from 6 global collaborators. Where HLA class I and class II types were available, the types were taken from metadata supplied by the sample provider, not from assay-based typing. General conclusions and limits of the study: How much clinical and demographic metadata was included differed by source and by participant, and the metadata was provided uncurated.

TCRbeta CDR3 regions were amplified from genomic DNA using the immunoSEQ Assay, a bias-controlled multiplex PCR. The authors processed their data as follows. Within the assay, amplification of reference gene primers was used to estimate how many nucleated cells each sample contained. To quantify the absolute abundance of each unique TCRbeta CDR3 rearrangement, sequence reads were collapsed and filtered. For each sample, productive Simpson clonality was calculated by taking the square root of Simpson's diversity index across productive rearrangements. TCRdb took this table from immuneACCESS and kept in-frame rearrangements with V and J called. Such tables lack part of the clones; where checked against another copy, unresolved V genes explain under half of the gap, and the rest is unexplained. From that table come the V and J calls and clone size; the DNA was used to work out D and trimming. Within this sample are approximately 75,000 clones, with 80% of them counted one time only. 10% to 15% of the sample comes from the top ten.

In Seattle, one collaborating source enrolled patients while the infection was active and tracked those patients longitudinally over the course of disease. Collaborating institutions collected whole blood in K2EDTA tubes following their own protocols. Collaborator samples were shipped for TCRbeta analysis as frozen whole blood, isolated PBMCs, or DNA extracted from either sample type. Points on this clone: The clone's antigen remains unknown. Per-nucleotide qualities are absent, and no much larger clonotype sits a single base away.

The TCR originated in a man between 50 and 59 years old with COVID-19, enrolled during active disease. The material sequenced was peripheral blood.

The nucleotides are TGTGCCAGCAGCTTGTATGCCAGCGGATCGCGGTACGAGCAGTACTTC. Translated, this is CASSLYASGSRYEQYF. The chain links TRBV7-2 with TRBJ2-7; D gene: possibly TRBD2, on 5 matching bases. V loses 3 bases, J loses 4 bases, and the germline ends lie 19 bases apart. The germline V gene specifies SGHTA as CDR1 and FQGNSA as CDR2. The CDR3 runs 16 amino acids, cysteine and phenylalanine included. CDR3 DNA is the only sequence kept; it has 48 bases, read in frame from the first base.